Shown below are 7 T cell receptor beta chains from a single sample sequenced in a study of blood T cell repertoires in COVID-19 (dated by TCRdb to the early 2020s). The library was obtained by the immunoSEQ multiplex PCR assay. TCRdb obtained this table from immuneACCESS and retained in-frame rearrangements with V and J assigned. These tables miss some clones; where compared with another copy, unresolved V genes account for less than half of the shortfall, and the remainder is unexplained. This sample holds 250,000 to 300,000 clones; around 91% were observed only once. The ten largest clones add up to about 2% of the sample. The sequenced material came from peripheral blood. These receptors were collected from a woman aged 60-70 years with COVID-19, enrolled during active disease.

This clone was seen a few times. This sequence joins TRBV27 and TRBJ1-5; 10 positions match TRBD1. With V trimmed by 5 bases and J by 5 bases, 15 bases remained unmatched. In germline, CDR1 is MNHEY, CDR2 SMNVEV (reference sequence). The CDR3 spans 18 residues. CDR3 nucleotide sequence: TGTGCCAGCAGTCCCCGGGACAGGGGAATTGAACTGGATCAGCCCCAGCATTTT. Translation: CASSPRDRGIELDQPQHF.

This clone was picked up a small number of times. The rearrangement uses TRBV3-1 (or the pseudogene TRBV3-2) and TRBJ2-7, with TRBD1 matching 7 bases. The germline gives CDR1 LGHDT, CDR2 YNNKEL (reference sequence). V lost 5 bases and J lost 0; bases outside the gene matches: 7. CDR3 length: 15 amino acids. The CDR3 reads CASSLQQGPSYEQYF. For the CDR3, the DNA is TGTGCCAGCAGCTTACAACAGGGGCCCTCCTACGAGCAGTACTTC.

The chain is built from TRBV9 and TRBJ1-6; weak D call: TRBD1 (5 bases). The CDR3 is 14 residues long. The germline V gene has CDR1 SGDLS and CDR2 YYNGEE. The V and J ends lost 0 bases and 8 bases respectively, with 9 bases between them. In DNA, the CDR3 is TGTGCCAGCAGCGTAGTACAGGTTGATTCACCCCTCCACTTT. Protein sequence: CASSVVQVDSPLHF.

The V and J genes are TRBV19 and TRBJ1-3; D remains unclear. Germline loops: CDR1 LNHDA, CDR2 SQIVND (reference sequence). V dropped 6 bases and J dropped 0 bases, with 3 bases sitting between them. The CDR3 is made up of 12 amino acids. The chain's CDR3 is CASSNSGNTIYF. CDR3 in DNA: TGTGCCAGTAGCAACTCTGGAAACACCATATATTTT. The full variable domain, completed using reference TRBV19 and TRBJ1-3, is DGGITQSPKYLFRKEGQNVTLSCEQNLNHDAMYWYRQDPGQGLRLIYYSQIVNDFQKGDIAEGYSVSREKKESFPLTVTSAQKNPTAFYLCASSNSGNTIYFGEGSWLTVV.

This clone was seen just once. In DNA form, the CDR3 reads TGTGCCAGCAGCGCCACGACAGGGCTCTCTGGCTACACCTTC. Translated, it gives CASSATTGLSGYTF. The chain links TRBV9 to TRBJ1-2; 7 positions agree with TRBD1. Germline CDR1 reads SGDLS; CDR2 reads YYNGEE. This CDR3 is built from 14 residues. J was trimmed by 7 bases and V by 3 bases; bases with no gene match: 9.

This clone was seen just once. The chain couples TRBV30 to TRBJ1-6, with a possible D match to TRBD1 (6 bases). Trimming removed 3 bases at V and 10 bases at J, with 13 bases between. Looked up from germline, CDR1 is GTSNPN and CDR2 is SVGIG (reference sequence). The CDR3 spans 13 residues. The CDR3 nucleotides read TGTGCCTGGAGGGCAGGGGATTTCTCACCCCTCCACTTT. It codes for CAWRAGDFSPLHF.

This clone has a single count. The genes are TRBV25-1 and TRBJ2-5, with D perhaps TRBD2 (7 bases). Germline values: CDR1 MGHDK, CDR2 SYGVNS. The V end lost 2 bases, the J end lost 3 bases, and 16 bases lay between the germline ends. This CDR3 region has 16 residues. CDR3 region: CASSEGGAGLKETQYF. CDR3 in DNA: TGTGCCAGCAGTGAAGGGGGGGCCGGACTAAAAGAGACCCAGTACTTC.